These 3 T cell receptor beta chains share one sample of origin, sequenced in a study of immune characterization of retroperitoneal liposarcoma (dated by TCRdb to between 2018 and 2021). The library came from PCR. The sequencer listed for this sample is NextSeq 500. TCRdb reanalyzed the raw reads on its own, using fastp at Q25 for trimming and MiXCR for clone calling, and kept in-frame beta chains. Rows are unified per CDR3 protein, each entry keeping the most common DNA and genes. The sample records 2,000 to 3,000 distinct CDR3 sequences, about 40% of which are singletons. The ten largest clonotypes hold roughly 24% of the sample. Material: tumor tissue. The source of these receptors is a male donor with retroperitoneal liposarcoma.

This clonotype is termed large. V usage is TRBV6-5 and J usage is TRBJ2-1; D possibly matches TRBD1 or TRBD2 (6 bases each). Trimming shortened V by 2 bases and J by 7 bases, and 12 bases separated the two germline ends. This CDR3 spans 14 amino acids. Germline loops: CDR1 MNHEY, CDR2 SVGAGI. CDR3 sequence reads: CASSYQGTPNEQFF. The CDR3, as DNA: TGTGCCAGCAGTTACCAGGGGACTCCTAATGAGCAGTTCTTC.

This clonotype qualifies as medium-sized. This chain joins TRBV6-6 and TRBJ2-2, with TRBD1 identical over 11 bases. This CDR3 is built from 16 residues. CDR1 is MNHNY, CDR2 SVGAGI, per germline (reference sequence). The V and J ends lost 4 bases and 6 bases, in that order; junction bases with no gene match: 7. CDR3 loop: CASSSPGQGAAGELFF. CDR3 bases: TGTGCCAGCAGTTCGCCTGGACAGGGGGCTGCCGGGGAGCTGTTTTTT.

This clonotype was counted between two and nine times. The rearrangement links TRBV6-5 to TRBJ2-1; TRBD2 might be the D (5 bases). The CDR3 length is 14 residues. Germline V lookup: CDR1 MNHEY, CDR2 SVGAGI. V was cut by 2 bases and J by 6 bases, with 11 bases left in between. Here the CDR3 reads CASSYGLAGNEQFF. In DNA, the CDR3 is TGTGCCAGCAGTTACGGGCTAGCTGGCAATGAGCAGTTCTTC.